This passage covers 21 T cell receptor beta chains from one sample sequenced in a study of blood T cell repertoires in COVID-19. Sequencing used immunoSEQ multiplex PCR; TCRdb keeps in-frame clones, though not all of them. The repertoire holds some 190,000 clones, with 80% to 85% as singletons. The sample comprised PBMCs or T cells enriched from blood (not recorded which). The source is a woman younger than 45 who had been exposed to COVID-19.

The rearrangement links TRBV5-4 to TRBJ2-3; 11 bases map to TRBD2. Germline CDR1 and CDR2: SGHNT and YYREEE (reference sequence). The V gene end was trimmed by 4 bases and the J gene end by 2 bases; junction bases not matched to a gene: 6. The CDR3 is 16 residues long. CDR3 amino acids: CASSPVTSGVTDTQYF. In DNA form, the CDR3 reads TGTGCCAGCAGCCCCGTGACTAGCGGGGTCACAGATACGCAGTATTTT.

The J gene is TRBJ1-2, the V gene TRBV6-1; possible D gene TRBD1, 6 bases. V was trimmed by 5 bases and J by 5 bases, leaving 12 bases between them. The CDR3 is 13 residues long. Germline lookup yields CDR1 MNHNS and CDR2 SASEGT. CDR3 bases: TGTGCCAGCAGTCCACCAGGGGAGTATGGCTACACCTTC. It encodes CASSPPGEYGYTF.

This rearrangement joins TRBV6-5 to TRBJ1-6; 7 bases map to TRBD1. This CDR3 region has 15 residues. With V trimmed by 2 bases and J by 9 bases, 7 bases remained unmatched. CDR1 and CDR2 (germline): MNHEY, SVGAGI. CDR3 in amino acids: CASSYLQGVRSPLHF. The CDR3 nucleotides read TGTGCCAGCAGTTACCTTCAGGGGGTTCGTTCACCCCTCCACTTT.

The rearrangement links TRBV11-2 to TRBJ2-3; 8 positions agree with TRBD2. The CDR3 sequence is 16 residues long. Per germline, CDR1 SGHAT and CDR2 FQNNGV. V lost 5 bases and J lost 4; bases outside the gene matches: 11. In DNA, the CDR3 is TGTGCCAGCAGCCTTTCGGGAGGGGCTTGGGCAGATACGCAGTATTTT. Translating it yields CASSLSGGAWADTQYF.

The gene calls are TRBV27 and TRBJ2-7, with TRBD1 matching 9 bases. V lost 4 bases and J lost 4; bases outside the gene matches: 5. CDR1 is MNHEY and CDR2 is SMNVEV in the germline V gene (reference sequence). This CDR3 is 14 amino acids long. The CDR3 loop is CASSSGQGRYEQYF. The CDR3 nucleotides read TGTGCCAGCAGTTCGGGACAGGGAAGATACGAGCAGTACTTC.

This clone has a handful of counts. This chain uses TRBV9 with TRBJ1-2; TRBD1 might be the D (5 bases). V gave up 4 bases and J gave up 2 bases, with 12 bases separating them. CDR1 and CDR2 (germline): SGDLS, YYNGEE. This CDR3 has 14 residues. Here the CDR3 DNA reads TGTGCCAGCAGCCCCAGGGATTGGAACTATGGCTACACCTTC. Translated, it gives CASSPRDWNYGYTF.

The sample holds one count of this clone. The rearrangement joins TRBV4-1 to TRBJ2-1; D possibly corresponds to TRBD1 (6 bases). Trimming removed 5 bases from V and 4 bases from J, with 12 bases in between. Germline V gives CDR1 MGHRA, CDR2 YSYEKL. This CDR3 has 14 residues. As DNA, the CDR3 is TGCGCCAGCAGCTCTAAGGACAGTTACAATGAGCAGTTCTTC. Its protein is CASSSKDSYNEQFF.

This chain links TRBV5-4 with TRBJ1-3, with D possibly matching TRBD1 (6 bases). This CDR3 has 15 amino acids. Germline values: CDR1 SGHNT, CDR2 YYREEE (reference sequence). The V end was cut by 7 bases, the J end by 0 bases, with 14 bases between. In DNA, the CDR3 is TGTGCCAGCCGTCAACAGGACAGCTCTGGAAACACCATATATTTT. Protein: CASRQQDSSGNTIYF. Variable domain in full (rest from reference TRBV5-4 and TRBJ1-3): ETGVTQSPTHLIKTRGQQVTLRCSSQSGHNTVSWYQQALGQGPQFIFQYYREEENGRGNFPPRFSGLQFPNYSSELNVNALELDDSALYLCASRQQDSSGNTIYFGEGSWLTVV.

The chain couples TRBV11-2 to TRBJ1-2; tentatively, D is TRBD1 (5 bases). CDR1 SGHAT and CDR2 FQNNGV come from the germline V gene. The CDR3 is made up of 15 amino acids. V lost 2 bases, J lost 4 bases, and 14 bases lay in between. CDR3 residues: CASSLLGGQGYGYTF. CDR3 DNA sequence: TGTGCCAGCAGCTTATTGGGGGGTCAGGGCTATGGCTACACCTTC.

The gene calls are TRBV11-2 and TRBJ2-3; 9 positions agree with TRBD2. Germline V gene sequence: CDR1 SGHAT, CDR2 FQNNGV. The CDR3 contains 16 residues. After removal of 2 bases from V and 6 bases from J, the junction contained 9 bases not matched to a gene. DNA for the CDR3: TGTGCCAGCAGCTTATTTCTAGCGGGGTTGGGGGATACGCAGTATTTT. Translating gives CASSLFLAGLGDTQYF.

In this sample, this clone turned up once. J is TRBJ2-7 and V is TRBV5-6; D remains ambiguous. V shed 1 base and J shed 2 bases, with 7 bases lying between them. The CDR3 is made up of 13 amino acids. Germline V CDR1 and CDR2: SGHDT, YYEEEE. DNA of the CDR3: TGTGCCAGCAGCTTGTCAGTTCCCTACGAGCAGTACTTC. This gives the protein CASSLSVPYEQYF.

The rearrangement uses TRBV7-2 and TRBJ1-2; D ambiguous. The length of the CDR3 is 14 residues. Trimming removed 4 bases at V and 8 bases at J, with 17 bases between. Per the germline V gene, CDR1 is SGHTA and CDR2 is FQGNSA. CDR3 in DNA: TGTGCCAGCAGCTCAACCGGGCCAAGCGGGGGCTACACCTTC. It yields the protein CASSSTGPSGGYTF.

The chain joins TRBV25-1 to TRBJ1-1; D is perhaps TRBD1 (5 bases). Germline CDR1 and CDR2: MGHDK and SYGVNS. The CDR3 sequence is 18 residues long. V was cut by 1 base and J by 0 bases, with 18 bases left in between. This CDR3 reads CASSELPQKAGMNTEAFF. DNA for the CDR3: TGTGCCAGCAGTGAATTACCCCAAAAGGCAGGGATGAACACTGAAGCTTTCTTT.

This chain joins TRBV6-2 or TRBV6-3 and TRBJ1-1; 10 bases map to TRBD1. Trimming cost V 2 bases and J 3 bases; bases outside gene matches: 0. The germline CDR1 and CDR2 sequences are MNHEY and SVGEGT. The CDR3 has 14 residues. The CDR3 is CASSYGTGDTEAFF. Written as DNA, the CDR3 is TGTGCCAGCAGTTACGGGACAGGGGACACTGAAGCTTTCTTT.

CDR3 DNA sequence: TGTGCCAGCAGCTTAAGGACTAGCGGGGGTACAGATACGCAGTATTTT. This sequence encodes CASSLRTSGGTDTQYF. V gene TRBV7-9 combines with J gene TRBJ2-3; 13 bases fit TRBD2. This CDR3 comprises 16 residues. Germline V gene sequence: CDR1 SEHNR, CDR2 FQNEAQ (reference sequence). J lost 3 bases, V lost 2 bases, and 2 bases had no gene match. The whole variable domain, remainder taken from reference TRBV7-9 and TRBJ2-3, is DTGVSQNPRHKITKRGQNVTFRCDPISEHNRLYWYRQTLGQGPEFLTYFQNEAQLEKSRLLSDRFSAERPKGSFSTLEIQRTEQGDSAMYLCASSLRTSGGTDTQYFGPGTRLTVL.

The V call is TRBV6-5, the J call TRBJ2-7, with TRBD1 identical over 9 bases. This CDR3 has 16 amino acids. The J segment lost 0 bases and the V segment lost 4 bases, leaving 7 bases of the junction unmatched. Germline loops: CDR1 MNHEY, CDR2 SVGAGI. The DNA for the CDR3 is TGTGCCAGCAGTTTGACAGGGGGTTTTGTCTCCTACGAGCAGTACTTC. It yields the protein CASSLTGGFVSYEQYF.

The rearrangement uses TRBV7-8 and TRBJ2-5, with 13 bases identical to TRBD2. Germline CDR1 and CDR2: SGHVS and FQNEAQ. V was pared by 6 bases and J by 3 bases, with 10 bases of the junction left unmatched. The CDR3 extends over 17 amino acids. CDR3 in DNA: TGTGCCAGCAGGTTAAAACTAGCGGGGGGGAATAAAGAGACCCAGTACTTC. Translated, it gives CASRLKLAGGNKETQYF.

The chain joins TRBV30 to TRBJ2-7; D possibly corresponds to TRBD2 (7 bases). The length of the CDR3 is 15 residues. Trimming took 2 bases from V and 7 from J, leaving 21 bases between them. Per the germline V gene, CDR1 is GTSNPN and CDR2 is SVGIG (reference sequence). The CDR3 DNA follows: TGTGCCTGGAGTCCCGTTTGGGGGGGGCGAGGGGAGCAGTACTTC. This sequence encodes CAWSPVWGGRGEQYF.

The chain carries TRBV2 and TRBJ2-1; D gene unclear. V lost 4 bases, J lost 4 bases, and 8 bases lay in between. Germline loops: CDR1 SNHLY, CDR2 FYNNEI. The CDR3 length is 13 residues. CDR3 nucleotides: TGTGCCAGCAGTGCGGGTACATACAATGAGCAGTTCTTC. Protein: CASSAGTYNEQFF.

The CDR3: CSVRLAGVKAYEQYF. The CDR3 DNA sequence: TGCAGCGTTAGACTTGCCGGGGTAAAGGCCTACGAGCAGTACTTC. This rearrangement joins TRBV29-1 to TRBJ2-7, with a tentative D call TRBD2 (5 bases). V gave up 5 bases and J gave up 2 bases, with 19 bases separating them. CDR1 is SQVTM, CDR2 ANQGSEA, per germline. The CDR3 is 15 residues long.

The chain employs TRBV9 and TRBJ2-1; 7 bases are shared with TRBD1. The length of the CDR3 is 16 residues. From germline, CDR1 is SGDLS and CDR2 YYNGEE. The V gene end was trimmed by 2 bases and the J gene end by 0 bases; junction bases not matched to a gene: 5. Here the CDR3 reads CASSVEGASSYNEQFF. As DNA, the CDR3 is TGTGCCAGCAGCGTTGAGGGGGCTAGCTCCTACAATGAGCAGTTCTTC.